The 18 T cell receptor beta chains below come from one sample, sequenced in a study of OX40 agonist ivuxolimab in advanced cancers. The protocol was immunoSEQ multiplex PCR, while the TCRdb copy is restricted to in-frame clones and leaves out a portion. The table records tens of thousands of clones, more than 85% of them present only once. The specimen was CD4+ or CD8+ T cells sorted from blood, collected in a trial of the OX40 agonist ivuxolimab. These receptors all come from an adult with an advanced solid tumor such as melanoma, head and neck, liver or kidney cancer.

V usage is TRBV9 and J usage is TRBJ1-4; D is unresolved. The CDR3 extends over 13 amino acids. Germline V gene sequence: CDR1 SGDLS, CDR2 YYNGEE. Trimming removed 4 bases at V and 5 bases at J, with 9 bases between. CDR3 sequence reads: CASSPGSNEKLFF. CDR3 bases: TGTGCCAGCAGCCCCGGCTCAAATGAAAAACTGTTTTTT.

The chain is built from TRBV27 and TRBJ2-7, with 12 bases lining up with TRBD1. CDR1 and CDR2 from the germline V gene are MNHEY and SMNVEV (reference sequence). V shed 6 bases, J shed 5 bases, and the junction held 5 bases outside the gene matches. The CDR3 consists of 14 residues. For the CDR3, the DNA is TGTGCCAGCAGCCCCGGGACAGGGGGCCACGAGCAGTACTTC. Translating gives CASSPGTGGHEQYF.

The chain joins TRBV4-1 to TRBJ2-7; D gene unclear. The CDR3 spans 15 residues. V lost 0 bases, J lost 3 bases, and 12 bases lay in between. Germline CDR1 MGHRA, CDR2 YSYEKL. CDR3 residues: CASSQELGALYEQYF. The CDR3 DNA sequence: TGCGCCAGCAGCCAAGAATTGGGTGCTCTCTACGAGCAGTACTTC.

Only one count was recorded for this clone. The rearrangement joins TRBV9 to TRBJ2-3; D unclear. The V and J ends lost 0 bases and 6 bases respectively, with 11 bases between them. The V gene's germline CDR1 is SGDLS and CDR2 YYNGEE. The CDR3 runs to 14 residues. CDR3 nucleotide sequence: TGTGCCAGCAGCGTAGCTCTAGGAAGGGATACGCAGTATTTT. The encoded protein is CASSVALGRDTQYF.

The gene calls are TRBV9 and TRBJ1-6; D is undetermined. The V and J ends lost 0 bases and 9 bases respectively, with 10 bases between them. From germline, CDR1 is SGDLS and CDR2 YYNGEE. The CDR3 runs 14 residues. For the CDR3, the DNA is TGTGCCAGCAGCGTAGAAGTTGGAAGTTCACCCCTCCACTTT. Its protein product is CASSVEVGSSPLHF. Supplemented by reference TRBV9 and TRBJ1-6, the full variable domain reads DSGVTQTPKHLITATGQRVTLRCSPRSGDLSVYWYQQSLDQGLQFLIQYYNGEERAKGNILERFSAQQFPDLHSELNLSSLELGDSALYFCASSVEVGSSPLHFGNGTRLTVT.

As for this clone: Additional DNA sequences in this sample encode the identical CDR3. The chain has TRBV19 and TRBJ2-7, with D possibly matching TRBD2 (6 bases). The CDR3 covers 13 residues. The ends were cut back, 3 bases at V and 7 bases at J, with 13 bases in the middle. Germline lookup yields CDR1 LNHDA and CDR2 SQIVND (reference sequence). The CDR3 protein is CASSITGVGEQYF. The CDR3 region has the DNA TGTGCCAGTAGTATCACGGGAGTGGGGGAGCAGTACTTC.

The chain is built from TRBV6-4 and TRBJ1-6; tentatively, D is TRBD1 (6 bases). There are 15 residues in the CDR3. Germline V gives CDR1 MRHNA, CDR2 SNTAGT. Trimming took off 10 bases at V and 0 bases at J, with 13 bases between the two ends. CDR3 nucleotides: TGTGCCATCCCGGGACAAAGCTCCTATAATTCACCCCTCCACTTT. Translation: CAIPGQSSYNSPLHF.

The chain uses TRBV9 and TRBJ2-2; D is unclear. V was pared by 4 bases and J by 1 base, with 17 bases between. The germline V gene encodes CDR1 SGDLS and CDR2 YYNGEE. The CDR3 totals 17 residues. The CDR3 is CASSHNRVGENTGELFF. CDR3 nucleotides: TGTGCCAGCAGCCACAACCGAGTCGGAGAGAACACCGGGGAGCTGTTTTTT.

The chain employs TRBV19 and TRBJ1-4; D remains ambiguous. CDR1 LNHDA and CDR2 SQIVND come from the germline V gene (reference sequence). V lost 6 bases and J 4 bases, leaving 12 bases between the germline ends. CDR3 length equals 14 residues. CDR3 sequence: CASSPALNNEKLFF. DNA of the CDR3: TGTGCCAGTAGCCCCGCCCTGAATAATGAAAAACTGTTTTTT.

CDR3 protein: CASSYSKLSYEQYF. DNA of the CDR3: TGTGCCAGCAGTTACTCGAAGCTCTCCTACGAGCAGTACTTC. The chain uses TRBV6-5 and TRBJ2-7; D gene unclear. This CDR3 spans 14 amino acids. Germline-derived CDR1 and CDR2 are MNHEY and SVGAGI. Trimming took off 0 bases at V and 0 bases at J, with 6 bases between the two ends.

The rearrangement links TRBV11-2 to TRBJ2-7, with a possible D match to TRBD2 (7 bases). V gave up 5 bases and J gave up 0 bases, with 11 bases separating them. The CDR3 is made up of 14 amino acids. The germline V gene has CDR1 SGHAT and CDR2 FQNNGV. The CDR3 protein is CASSPRGGSYEQYF. The CDR3 DNA reads TGTGCCAGCAGCCCGAGGGGGGGCTCCTACGAGCAGTACTTC.

The chain joins TRBV6-5 to TRBJ1-1; maybe TRBD1 (5 bases). Germline CDR1 is MNHEY and CDR2 is SVGAGI. V lost 0 bases and J lost 6, with 8 bases in between. This CDR3 contains 13 residues. The CDR3 here is CASSYSQGSEAFF. The CDR3 coding sequence is TGTGCCAGCAGTTACTCGCAGGGCTCTGAAGCTTTCTTT.

The chain employs TRBV30 and TRBJ2-5, with no clear D. CDR3 length equals 13 residues. V lost 1 base and J 4 bases, leaving 10 bases between the germline ends. Germline CDR1 is GTSNPN and CDR2 is SVGIG (reference sequence). CDR3 in DNA: TGTGCCTGGAGTGATTCTATTGGAGAGACCCAGTACTTC. Translating it yields CAWSDSIGETQYF.

V usage is TRBV4-1 and J usage is TRBJ2-7, with TRBD2 matching over 8 bases. This CDR3 region has 17 residues. The ends lost 1 base at V and 4 bases at J; junction bases unmatched: 12. Per germline, CDR1 MGHRA and CDR2 YSYEKL. CDR3 nucleotide sequence: TGCGCCAGCAGCCAAGTGGCCGGGCGGGGGGCCGTATACGAGCAGTACTTC. Its translation: CASSQVAGRGAVYEQYF.

This chain links TRBV5-4 with TRBJ2-1; no firm D call. Trimming stripped 0 bases from V and 9 bases from J, with 7 bases between. Germline V CDR1 and CDR2: SGHNT, YYREEE (reference sequence). There are 12 residues in the CDR3. The chain's CDR3 is CASSLGDGEQFF. The CDR3 DNA reads TGTGCCAGCAGCTTGGGAGACGGTGAGCAGTTCTTC.

The chain couples TRBV27 to TRBJ2-1; 7 bases agree with TRBD1. CDR1 and CDR2 from the germline V gene are MNHEY and SMNVEV (reference sequence). The CDR3 contains 14 residues. J lost 8 bases, V lost 2 bases, and 6 bases had no gene match. This CDR3 reads CASSLIGQGDEQFF. CDR3 DNA sequence: TGTGCCAGCAGTTTAATTGGTCAGGGGGATGAGCAGTTCTTC.

The chain employs TRBV7-8 and TRBJ2-2, with D tentatively TRBD1 (6 bases). The CDR3 contains 17 residues. With 1 base removed from V and 1 base from J, the gap between germline ends came to 13 bases. Germline V gene sequence: CDR1 SGHVS, CDR2 FQNEAQ. Written as DNA, the CDR3 is TGTGCCAGCAGCTTAGTCCGGGACAAGGGGAACACCGGGGAGCTGTTTTTT. Translating it yields CASSLVRDKGNTGELFF.

The V gene is TRBV29-1, the J gene TRBJ1-2; D might be TRBD1 (6 bases). V was pared by 6 bases and J by 6 bases, with 14 bases between. Germline CDR1 reads SQVTM; CDR2 reads ANQGSEA. The CDR3 runs to 12 residues. CDR3 sequence reads: CSVVGGDDGYTF. The CDR3 coding sequence is TGCAGCGTCGTGGGGGGCGATGATGGCTACACCTTC.